The following is a T cell receptor (beta chain) sequence with its context. One end of the junction fails to match germline, which may point to a read error. Per the study methods: Amplification from reference gene primers served as the basis for estimated nucleated cell counts. Using immunoSEQ multiplex PCR, the repertoire was profiled, and TCRdb retains in-frame clones only, with some absent. Clone size and V and J calls were adopted from that table, with D and trimming inferred from the DNA. Altogether over 25,000 clones are present, over 75% being singletons, with the ten largest covering roughly 71%. This sample was taken from a study of blood T cell repertoires in COVID-19. Study as a whole: PBMCs, B-cell-depleted T cells, or T cells were the source of the cDNA or gDNA that made up the material.

CDR3 length equals 14 residues. The germline CDR1 and CDR2 sequences are SGHRS and YFSETQ. This rearrangement joins TRBV5-1 to TRBJ1-6; tentative D call: TRBD1 (5 bases). This receptor was obtained from a man in his 70s with acute or convalescent COVID-19. Sequencing was performed on peripheral blood. CDR3 residues: CASSLAIGDSPLHF. Here the CDR3 DNA reads TGCGCCAGCAGCTTGGCCATAGGGGATTCCCCCCTCCACTTT.